This TCR beta chain was recovered during a study of T cells after posttransplantation cyclophosphamide. TCRdb keeps only in-frame clones here, not all; method: immunoSEQ multiplex PCR. In total the sample includes under 45,000 clones, none of them seen once. In this sample, this clone turned up many times. Source material: PBMCs. The sequence was collected from a woman in her 50s in good health and a related stem cell transplant donor.

CDR3 protein: CASRGMGNTIYF. The DNA of the CDR3 is TGTGCCAGCCGGGGGATGGGAAACACCATATATTTT. The rearrangement uses TRBV27 and TRBJ1-3, with D possibly matching TRBD1 (5 bases). Trimming removed 8 bases from V and 4 bases from J, with 9 bases in between. Germline CDR1 reads MNHEY; CDR2 reads SMNVEV (reference sequence). The CDR3 has 12 residues.